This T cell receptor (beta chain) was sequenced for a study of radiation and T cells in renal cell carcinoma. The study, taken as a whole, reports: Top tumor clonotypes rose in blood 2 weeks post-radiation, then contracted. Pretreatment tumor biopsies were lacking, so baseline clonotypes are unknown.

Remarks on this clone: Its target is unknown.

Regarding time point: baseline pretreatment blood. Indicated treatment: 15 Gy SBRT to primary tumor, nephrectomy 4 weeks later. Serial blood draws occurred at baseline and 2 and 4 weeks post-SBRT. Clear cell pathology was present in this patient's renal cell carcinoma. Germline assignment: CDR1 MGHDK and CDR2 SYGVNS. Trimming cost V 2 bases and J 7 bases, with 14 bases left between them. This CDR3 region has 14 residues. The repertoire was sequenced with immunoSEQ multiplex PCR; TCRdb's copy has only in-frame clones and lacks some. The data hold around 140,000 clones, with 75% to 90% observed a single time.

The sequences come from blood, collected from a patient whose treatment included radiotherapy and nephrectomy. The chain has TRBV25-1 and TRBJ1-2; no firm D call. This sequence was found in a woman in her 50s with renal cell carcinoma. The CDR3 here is CASSEHRTTGGYTF. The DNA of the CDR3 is TGTGCCAGCAGTGAACACCGGACGACCGGTGGCTACACCTTC.